These 7 T cell receptor beta chains were all obtained from the same sample, sequenced in a study of blood T cell repertoires in COVID-19. Here immunoSEQ multiplex PCR was the method, and the copy in TCRdb shows in-frame clones only, minus some. The table shows about 300,000 clones, with roughly 88% occurring only once. The source material was peripheral blood. The receptors shown here come from a woman between 25 and 40 years old with COVID-19, enrolled during active disease.

The genes are TRBV6-5 and TRBJ2-1, with 8 bases lining up with TRBD2. Trimming took 6 bases from V and 12 from J; bases not matched to a gene: 13. This CDR3 is built from 14 residues. Germline CDR1 and CDR2: MNHEY and SVGAGI. CDR3 DNA sequence: TGTGCCAGCAGCCTGGGTCGGGGGGGCTTCAGGCAGTTCTTC. It translates to CASSLGRGGFRQFF.

The chain joins TRBV11-3 to TRBJ2-1; 7 bases match TRBD2. CDR3 length equals 15 residues. The germline V gene encodes CDR1 SGHNT and CDR2 YENEEA. Trimming took 5 bases from V and 0 from J; bases not matched to a gene: 4. In DNA, the CDR3 is TGTGCCAGCAGCGAGAGGACTAGCTCCTACAATGAGCAGTTCTTC. Its protein product is CASSERTSSYNEQFF.

This clone has a handful of counts. The chain links TRBV5-5 to TRBJ2-2, with 9 bases matching TRBD2. The junction had 10 bases not matched to a gene; V was cut back by 4 bases and J by 3 bases. The CDR3 totals 17 residues. Germline V gene data show CDR1 as SGHKS and CDR2 as YYEKEE (reference sequence). The CDR3 DNA sequence: TGTGCCAGCAGCCCGACCTCTAGACTAGCGGACACCGGGGAGCTGTTTTTT. Residues: CASSPTSRLADTGELFF.

The chain couples TRBV3-1 (or the pseudogene TRBV3-2) to TRBJ1-1; weak D call: TRBD1 (6 bases). Germline V lookup: CDR1 LGHDT, CDR2 YNNKEL (reference sequence). CDR3 length: 15 residues. The V gene lost 5 bases and the J gene lost 4 bases, with 17 bases spanning the gap. The CDR3 region has the DNA TGTGCCAGCAGCTCTCGCGGGGGGGGCCTCACTGAAGCTTTCTTT. This codes for CASSSRGGGLTEAFF.

J is TRBJ1-4 and V is TRBV5-4, with D perhaps matching TRBD1 (6 bases). CDR1 is SGHNT, CDR2 YYREEE, per germline (reference sequence). This CDR3 comprises 15 residues. The germline V and J ends were trimmed by 4 bases and 4 bases, with 14 bases remaining between them. The CDR3 is CASSTRQEHNEKLFF. In nucleotides, the CDR3 is TGTGCCAGCAGCACCCGACAGGAACATAATGAAAAACTGTTTTTT.

The V and J genes are TRBV4-1 and TRBJ2-1; 11 bases fit TRBD2. Per germline, CDR1 MGHRA and CDR2 YSYEKL. There are 16 residues in the CDR3. V trimming: 4 bases; J trimming: 6 bases; junction bases outside the gene matches: 8. The CDR3 DNA sequence: TGCGCCAGCAGCCTGTATAGCGGGGGGGCCAGCAATGAGCAGTTCTTC. Encoded protein: CASSLYSGGASNEQFF.

Regarding this clone: Other nucleotide sequences from this sample produce the same CDR3. V gene TRBV19 combines with J gene TRBJ1-5; perhaps TRBD1 as D (5 bases). With 1 base removed from V and 7 bases from J, the gap between germline ends came to 8 bases. CDR1 and CDR2 from the germline V gene are LNHDA and SQIVND (reference sequence). This CDR3 has 13 residues. The DNA for the CDR3 is TGTGCCAGTAGTATAGGGGAGGGGCAGCCCCAGCATTTT. It encodes CASSIGEGQPQHF.